This T cell receptor (beta chain) was observed in a study of T cell responses to AZD1222 COVID-19 vaccine. At the level of the study: Second-dose recipients at about 4 or about 12 weeks were treated as one pooled group.

Sequencing was performed with immunoSEQ multiplex PCR; in TCRdb, only in-frame clones are kept and a portion is missing. The table records about 110,000 clones, 65% to 90% of them present only once. This CDR3 is 15 amino acids long. Germline V lookup: CDR1 SGHAT, CDR2 FQNNGV. Trimming removed 5 bases from V and 0 bases from J, with 11 bases in between. Broader study findings: Spike-wide vaccine-associated CD4 TCRs dominated at 160-218 and 743-854. All repertoire sampling was performed exclusively after the peak T cell response. The donor cohort was predominantly white British with a female majority, and clonal diversity may have been underestimated.

Note on this clone: Its specificity is not known.

The V call is TRBV11-2, the J call TRBJ2-1; D unclear. The material was peripheral blood, obtained on day 0 of AZD1222 vaccination. The sequence came from an adult in good health. DNA for the CDR3: TGTGCCAGCAGCCCCTCGACGGGCTCCTACAATGAGCAGTTCTTC. Its protein is CASSPSTGSYNEQFF.